The 13 T cell receptor beta chains in this list originate from one sample, sequenced in a study of T cells in Graves' hyperthyroidism and ophthalmopathy. It was RNA transcripts that yielded the amplified TCR beta CDR3 regions. The HTBI primer set was used in a first-round RT-PCR of the TCR CDR3. TCRdb analysed the multiplex PCR reads with MiXCR anew, one entry per CDR3 protein. The sample consists of approximately 640,000 distinct CDR3 sequences, 45% of them appearing once. The source material was peripheral blood or thyroid tissue (not recorded which). These receptor sequences come from an adult man with Graves' disease, either hyperthyroidism or ophthalmopathy (not recorded which).

The V gene is TRBV2, the J gene TRBJ1-2; 10 nucleotides align to TRBD1. V lost 5 bases, J lost 4 bases, and 4 bases stayed unmatched. Germline assignment: CDR1 SNHLY and CDR2 FYNNEI. The CDR3 consists of 14 residues. The CDR3 sequence is CASSPDRGAYGYTF. The CDR3 region has the DNA TGTGCCAGCAGTCCGGACAGGGGGGCCTATGGCTACACCTTC. Full variable domain (rest looked up from reference TRBV2 and TRBJ1-2): EPEVTQTPSHQVTQMGQEVILRCVPISNHLYFYWYRQILGQKVEFLVSFYNNEISEKSEIFDDQFSVERPDGSNFTLKIRSTKLEDSAMYFCASSPDRGAYGYTFGSGTRLTVV.

V usage is TRBV2 and J usage is TRBJ1-1; TRBD1 matches at 9 bases. Germline CDR1 is SNHLY and CDR2 is FYNNEI. Unmatched junction bases numbered 7, after V lost 6 bases and J lost 2 bases. This CDR3 spans 15 amino acids. CDR3 in amino acids: CASRGQGGLNTEAFF. DNA for the CDR3: TGTGCCAGCAGGGGACAGGGTGGGTTAAACACTGAAGCTTTCTTT.

This chain joins TRBV7-2 and TRBJ1-1, with D unresolved. Between the trimmed V and J ends, which lost 5 bases and 0 bases, there was a span of 10 bases. The CDR3 contains 14 residues. Germline V gene lookup returns CDR1 SGHTA and CDR2 FQGNSA. CDR3 sequence reads: CASSRSTMNTEAFF. The DNA for the CDR3 is TGTGCCAGCAGCAGGTCGACAATGAACACTGAAGCTTTCTTT.

This clonotype was found a few times. This chain joins TRBV7-9 and TRBJ1-5; the D gene is possibly TRBD1 (5 bases). CDR1 is SEHNR, CDR2 FQNEAQ, per germline (reference sequence). The CDR3 contains 15 residues. Trimming pared 0 bases from V and 6 bases from J, leaving 12 bases between. In nucleotides, the CDR3 is TGTGCCAGCAGCTTAGCGTCGGGACCGGGTCAGCCCCAGCATTTT. Translated: CASSLASGPGQPQHF.

This clonotype was detected a few times. This chain connects TRBV20-1 to TRBJ1-1, with a tentative D call TRBD1 (6 bases). The CDR3 runs to 13 residues. V was clipped by 6 bases and J by 3 bases, with 14 bases between them. Germline loops: CDR1 DFQATT, CDR2 SNEGSKA (reference sequence). The CDR3, as DNA: TGCAGTGCCCCACCCGAGGGGGACACTGAAGCTTTCTTT. Its translation: CSAPPEGDTEAFF.

This clonotype was counted only a few times. Possible read error: a much larger clone is one base away. This chain links TRBV7-2 with TRBJ1-6; 8 bases fit TRBD1. The CDR3 spans 18 residues. The V segment lost 5 bases and the J segment 7 bases; nucleotides outside the gene matches: 16. The germline V gene has CDR1 SGHTA and CDR2 FQGNSA. The chain's CDR3 is CASSGKDRDSALNSPLHF. The CDR3 DNA follows: TGTGCCAGCAGCGGGAAGGACAGGGATTCCGCCTTGAATTCACCCCTCCACTTT.

The chain recombines TRBV19 with TRBJ1-2, with D possibly TRBD1 on 6 matching bases. V lost 8 bases to trimming and J lost 6 bases, with 16 bases between them. CDR1 is LNHDA and CDR2 is SQIVND in the germline V gene (reference sequence). This CDR3 is 13 amino acids long. CDR3 protein: CASAPLGANGYTF. The CDR3 bases are TGTGCCAGTGCCCCGCTGGGGGCGAATGGCTACACCTTC.

V gene TRBV19 combines with J gene TRBJ2-2; D not certain. The V and J ends lost 3 bases and 6 bases respectively, with 5 bases between them. CDR3 length equals 12 residues. Germline V CDR1 and CDR2: LNHDA, SQIVND (reference sequence). As DNA, the CDR3 is TGTGCCAGTAGTATGAGCGCCGGGGAGCTGTTTTTT. It encodes CASSMSAGELFF.

This clonotype turned up a few times. The chain is built from TRBV7-9 and TRBJ1-1, with D possibly being TRBD1 (6 bases). The V end was cut by 9 bases, the J end by 7 bases, with 21 bases between. In germline, CDR1 is SEHNR, CDR2 FQNEAQ (reference sequence). The CDR3 is made up of 14 amino acids. The CDR3 reads CASSMAAGALEAFF. The CDR3 bases are TGTGCCAGTAGTATGGCCGCAGGGGCCCTTGAAGCTTTCTTT.

The chain recombines TRBV29-1 with TRBJ1-4, with 8 bases lining up with TRBD1. The germline gives CDR1 SQVTM, CDR2 ANQGSEA. J gave up 8 bases and V 4 bases, and 6 bases lay outside the gene matches. The CDR3 runs to 13 residues. CDR3 DNA: TGCAGCGTTGTTTTGGGGGACAGGGAAAAACTGTTTTTT. It specifies CSVVLGDREKLFF.

In its sample, this clonotype was seen a few times. This chain joins TRBV25-1 and TRBJ1-4, with TRBD1 as a possible D gene (5 bases). Trimming shortened V by 7 bases and J by 7 bases, and 13 bases separated the two germline ends. The CDR3 covers 13 residues. The V gene's germline CDR1 is MGHDK and CDR2 SYGVNS. CDR3 sequence reads: CASKRAGPEKLFF. Here the CDR3 DNA reads TGTGCCAGCAAAAGGGCAGGGCCTGAAAAACTGTTTTTT.

The rearrangement links TRBV25-1 to TRBJ1-1; 7 positions match TRBD1. CDR1 and CDR2 (germline): MGHDK, SYGVNS. V dropped 0 bases and J dropped 10; count of bases not matched to a gene: 5. This CDR3 comprises 13 residues. The CDR3 DNA is TGTGCCAGCAGTGAATATTACAGGGGATCAGCTTTCTTT. Amino acid sequence: CASSEYYRGSAFF.

The J gene is TRBJ2-5, the V gene TRBV5-1; 9 nucleotides match TRBD2. Germline V gene data show CDR1 as SGHRS and CDR2 as YFSETQ. This CDR3 is 16 amino acids long. V lost 0 bases, J lost 1 base, and 4 bases stayed unmatched. CDR3 DNA: TGCGCCAGCAGCTTGGAGGGCGGGAGGGCCCAAGAGACCCAGTACTTC. Its protein product is CASSLEGGRAQETQYF.